This T cell receptor beta chain was obtained from a study of blood T cell repertoires in COVID-19. Study context: The United States, Italy and Spain supplied acute and convalescent COVID-19 samples. From T cells, B-cell-depleted T cells, or PBMCs came the material, which was cDNA or gDNA.

In the original workflow: Cell counts per sample came from amplifying reference gene primers. Measured with immunoSEQ multiplex PCR; TCRdb has only the in-frame clones, and not every one. V, J and clone size were drawn from that table, and D and trimming were deduced from the DNA. The sample consists of 200,000 to 250,000 clones, about nine tenths of them appearing once. The CDR3 consists of 12 residues. Between the trimmed V and J ends, which lost 1 base and 11 bases, there was a span of 10 bases. V and J are TRBV12-3 or TRBV12-4 and TRBJ2-3; no reliable D call. The source of this sequence is a man between 25 and 39 years old who had recovered from COVID-19. Material for sequencing was peripheral blood. CDR3 nucleotides: TGTGCCAGCAGTTTAGAACAGACCTTGCAGTATTTT. Residues: CASSLEQTLQYF.